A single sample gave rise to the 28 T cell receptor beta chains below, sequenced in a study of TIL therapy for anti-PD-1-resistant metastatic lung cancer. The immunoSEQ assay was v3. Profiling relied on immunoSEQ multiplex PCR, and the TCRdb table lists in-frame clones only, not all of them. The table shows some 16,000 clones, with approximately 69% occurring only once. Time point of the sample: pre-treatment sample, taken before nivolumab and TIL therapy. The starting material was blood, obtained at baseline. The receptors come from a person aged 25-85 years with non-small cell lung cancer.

The CDR3 protein is CAISESAPGQGEPQHF. Here the CDR3 DNA reads TGTGCCATCAGTGAGTCGGCCCCGGGACAGGGTGAGCCCCAGCATTTT. The V call is TRBV10-3, the J call TRBJ1-5, with TRBD1 matching over 9 bases. The CDR3 runs 16 residues. With 0 bases clipped from V and 8 bases from J, the junction kept 8 bases outside the gene matches. From germline, CDR1 is ENHRY and CDR2 SYGVKD.

The CDR3 sequence is CASSFQGSSYEQYF. DNA for the CDR3: TGTGCCAGCAGTTTTCAGGGGTCGTCCTACGAGCAGTACTTC. This chain links TRBV27 with TRBJ2-7; D might be TRBD1 (6 bases). Germline V gene sequence: CDR1 MNHEY, CDR2 SMNVEV (reference sequence). Trimming took off 3 bases at V and 1 base at J, with 10 bases between the two ends. This CDR3 has 14 amino acids.

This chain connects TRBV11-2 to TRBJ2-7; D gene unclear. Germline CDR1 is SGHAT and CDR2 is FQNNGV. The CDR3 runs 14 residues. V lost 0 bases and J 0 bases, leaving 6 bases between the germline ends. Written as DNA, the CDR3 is TGTGCCAGCAGCTTAGAATACATCTCCTACGAGCAGTACTTC. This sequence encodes CASSLEYISYEQYF.

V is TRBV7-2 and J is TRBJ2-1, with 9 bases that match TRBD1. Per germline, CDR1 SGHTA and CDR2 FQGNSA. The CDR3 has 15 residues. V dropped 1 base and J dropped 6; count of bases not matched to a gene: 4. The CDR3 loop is CASSLGGQGFNEQFF. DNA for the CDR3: TGTGCCAGCAGCTTAGGGGGACAGGGTTTCAATGAGCAGTTCTTC.

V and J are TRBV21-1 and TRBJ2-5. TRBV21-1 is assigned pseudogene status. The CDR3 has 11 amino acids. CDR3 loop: CASSKGGTPNF. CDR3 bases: TGTGCCAGCAGCAAAGGGGGAACTCCGAACTTC.

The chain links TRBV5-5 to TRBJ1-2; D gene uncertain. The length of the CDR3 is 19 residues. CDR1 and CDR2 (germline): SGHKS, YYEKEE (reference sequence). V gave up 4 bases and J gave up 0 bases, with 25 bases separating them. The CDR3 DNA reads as TGTGCCAGCAGCCCCCTGCCCGACGCGGATGGGGAGTCTAACTATGGCTACACCTTC. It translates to CASSPLPDADGESNYGYTF.

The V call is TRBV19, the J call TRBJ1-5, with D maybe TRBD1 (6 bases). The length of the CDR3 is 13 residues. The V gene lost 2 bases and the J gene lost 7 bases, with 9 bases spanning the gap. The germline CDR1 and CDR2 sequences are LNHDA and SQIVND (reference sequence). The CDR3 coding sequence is TGTGCCAGTAGTATAAAGGGGGAACAGCCCCAGCATTTT. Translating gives CASSIKGEQPQHF.

The CDR3 bases are TGTGCCAGCAGTTTGTCCGGTGCGGGGGGGTTCTACGAGCAGTACTTC. Amino acids: CASSLSGAGGFYEQYF. The rearrangement joins TRBV27 to TRBJ2-7, with 9 bases that match TRBD2. The V gene's germline CDR1 is MNHEY and CDR2 SMNVEV (reference sequence). The CDR3 extends over 16 amino acids. J was trimmed by 3 bases and V by 3 bases; bases with no gene match: 9.

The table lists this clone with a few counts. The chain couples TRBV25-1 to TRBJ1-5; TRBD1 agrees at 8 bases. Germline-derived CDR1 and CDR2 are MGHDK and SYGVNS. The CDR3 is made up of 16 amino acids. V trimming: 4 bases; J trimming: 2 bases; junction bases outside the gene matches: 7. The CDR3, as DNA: TGTGCCAGCAGTGGGTGGACAGGGACGGGCAATCAGCCCCAGCATTTT. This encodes CASSGWTGTGNQPQHF.

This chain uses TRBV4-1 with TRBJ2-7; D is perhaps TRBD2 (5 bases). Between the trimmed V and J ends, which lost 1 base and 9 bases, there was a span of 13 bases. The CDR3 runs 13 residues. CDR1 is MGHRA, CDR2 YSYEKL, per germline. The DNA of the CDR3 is TGCGCCAGCAGCCAAGGCGGCCTGGGGAGGCAGTACTTC. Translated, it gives CASSQGGLGRQYF.

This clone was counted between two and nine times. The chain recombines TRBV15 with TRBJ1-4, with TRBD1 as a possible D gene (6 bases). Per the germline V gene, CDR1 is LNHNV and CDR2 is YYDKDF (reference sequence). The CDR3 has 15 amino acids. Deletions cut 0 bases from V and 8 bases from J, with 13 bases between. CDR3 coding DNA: TGTGCCACCAGCAGAGATGGGGGGCCGAGCGAAAAACTGTTTTTT. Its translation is CATSRDGGPSEKLFF.

The CDR3 DNA sequence: TGTGCCAGCAGGTCCCTCGGGCAAGATACGCAGTATTTT. This gives the protein CASRSLGQDTQYF. The chain couples TRBV6-1 to TRBJ2-3; the D is unclear. Deletions cut 6 bases from V and 5 bases from J, with 12 bases between. Looked up from germline, CDR1 is MNHNS and CDR2 is SASEGT. CDR3 length equals 13 residues.

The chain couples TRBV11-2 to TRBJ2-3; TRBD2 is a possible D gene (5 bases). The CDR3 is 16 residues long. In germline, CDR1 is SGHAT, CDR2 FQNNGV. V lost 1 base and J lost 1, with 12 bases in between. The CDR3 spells CASSLGGGRGTDTQYF. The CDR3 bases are TGTGCCAGCAGCTTAGGCGGAGGTCGGGGCACAGATACGCAGTATTTT.

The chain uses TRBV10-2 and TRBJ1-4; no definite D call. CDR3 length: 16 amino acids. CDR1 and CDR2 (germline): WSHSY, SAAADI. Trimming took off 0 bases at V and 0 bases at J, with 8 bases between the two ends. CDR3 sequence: CASSESIRTTNEKLFF. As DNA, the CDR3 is TGCGCCAGCAGTGAGTCCATCAGGACAACTAATGAAAAACTGTTTTTT.

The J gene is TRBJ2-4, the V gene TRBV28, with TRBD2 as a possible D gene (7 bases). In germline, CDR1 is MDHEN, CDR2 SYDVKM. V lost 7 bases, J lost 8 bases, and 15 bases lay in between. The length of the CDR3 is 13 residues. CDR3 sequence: CASKIGGQDIQYF. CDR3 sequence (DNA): TGTGCCAGCAAAATCGGGGGGCAGGACATTCAGTACTTC.

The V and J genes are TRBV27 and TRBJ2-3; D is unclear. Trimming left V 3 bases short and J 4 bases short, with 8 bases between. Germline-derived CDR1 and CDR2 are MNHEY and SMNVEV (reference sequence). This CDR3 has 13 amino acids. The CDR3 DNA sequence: TGTGCCAGCAGTTTGGCGTTTTCAGATACGCAGTATTTT. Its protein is CASSLAFSDTQYF.

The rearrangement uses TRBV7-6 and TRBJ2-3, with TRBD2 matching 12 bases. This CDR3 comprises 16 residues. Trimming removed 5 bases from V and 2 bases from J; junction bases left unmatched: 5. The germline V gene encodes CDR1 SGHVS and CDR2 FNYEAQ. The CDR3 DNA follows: TGTGCCAGCAGCCGTACTAGCGGGGGGCTCACAGATACGCAGTATTTT. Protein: CASSRTSGGLTDTQYF.

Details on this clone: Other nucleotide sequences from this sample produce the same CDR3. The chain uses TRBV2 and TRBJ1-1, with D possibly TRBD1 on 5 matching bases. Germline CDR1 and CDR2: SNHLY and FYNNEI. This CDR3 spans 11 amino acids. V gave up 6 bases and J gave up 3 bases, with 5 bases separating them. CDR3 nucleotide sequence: TGTGCCAGCAGAGGGGACACTGAAGCTTTCTTT. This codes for CASRGDTEAFF.

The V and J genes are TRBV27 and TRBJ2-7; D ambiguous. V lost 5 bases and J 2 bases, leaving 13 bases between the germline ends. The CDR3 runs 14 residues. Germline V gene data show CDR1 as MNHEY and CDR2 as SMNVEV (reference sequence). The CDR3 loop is CASSPLGAPYEQYF. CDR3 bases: TGTGCCAGCAGTCCCTTAGGCGCTCCCTACGAGCAGTACTTC.

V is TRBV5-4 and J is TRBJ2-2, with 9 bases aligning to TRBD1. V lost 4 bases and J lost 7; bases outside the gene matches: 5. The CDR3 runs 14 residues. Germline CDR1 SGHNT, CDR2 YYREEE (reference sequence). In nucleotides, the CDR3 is TGTGCCAGCAGCATGGGACAGGGAGTCGGGGAGCTGTTTTTT. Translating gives CASSMGQGVGELFF.

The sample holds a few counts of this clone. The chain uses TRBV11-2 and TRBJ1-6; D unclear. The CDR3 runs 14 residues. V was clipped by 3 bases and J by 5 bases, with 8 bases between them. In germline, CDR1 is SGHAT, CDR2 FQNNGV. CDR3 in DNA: TGTGCCAGCAGCTTTTCAGGTGATAATTCACCCCTCCACTTT. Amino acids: CASSFSGDNSPLHF.

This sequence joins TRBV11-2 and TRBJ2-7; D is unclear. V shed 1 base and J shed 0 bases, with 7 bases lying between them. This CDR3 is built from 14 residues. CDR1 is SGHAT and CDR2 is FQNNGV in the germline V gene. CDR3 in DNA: TGTGCCAGCAGCTTAGGGCCATACTCCTACGAGCAGTACTTC. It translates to CASSLGPYSYEQYF.

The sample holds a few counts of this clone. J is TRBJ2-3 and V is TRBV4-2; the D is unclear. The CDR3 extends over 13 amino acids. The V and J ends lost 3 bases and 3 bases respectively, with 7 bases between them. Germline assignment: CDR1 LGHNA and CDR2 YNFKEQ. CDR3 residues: CASSHDPTDTQYF. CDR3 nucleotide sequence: TGTGCCAGCAGCCACGATCCGACAGATACGCAGTATTTT.

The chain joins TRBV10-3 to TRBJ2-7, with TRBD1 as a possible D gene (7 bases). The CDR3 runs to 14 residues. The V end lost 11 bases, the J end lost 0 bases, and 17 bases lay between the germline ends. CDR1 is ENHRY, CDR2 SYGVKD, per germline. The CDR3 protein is CAAREDRSSYEQYF. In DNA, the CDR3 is TGTGCCGCAAGGGAGGACAGGAGCTCCTACGAGCAGTACTTC.

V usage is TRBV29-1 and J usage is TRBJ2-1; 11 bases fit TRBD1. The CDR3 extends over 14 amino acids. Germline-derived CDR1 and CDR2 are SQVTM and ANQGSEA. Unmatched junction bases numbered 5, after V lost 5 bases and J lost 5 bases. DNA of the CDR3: TGCAGCGTTCGGGACAGGGGGTGGGACAATGAGCAGTTCTTC. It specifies CSVRDRGWDNEQFF.

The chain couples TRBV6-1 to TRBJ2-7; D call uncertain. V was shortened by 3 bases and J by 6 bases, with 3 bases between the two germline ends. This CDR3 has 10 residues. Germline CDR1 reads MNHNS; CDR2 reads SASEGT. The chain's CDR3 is CASSDREQYF. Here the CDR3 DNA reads TGTGCCAGCAGTGATCGCGAGCAGTACTTC.

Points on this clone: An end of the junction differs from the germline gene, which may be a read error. CDR3 residues: CACSLREWDTQYF. The CDR3 DNA is TGTGCCTGCAGCCTGAGGGAGTGGGATACGCAGTATTTT. The gene calls are TRBV7-2 and TRBJ2-3, with D possibly matching TRBD2 (5 bases). Per the germline V gene, CDR1 is SGHTA and CDR2 is FQGNSA. This CDR3 is built from 13 residues.

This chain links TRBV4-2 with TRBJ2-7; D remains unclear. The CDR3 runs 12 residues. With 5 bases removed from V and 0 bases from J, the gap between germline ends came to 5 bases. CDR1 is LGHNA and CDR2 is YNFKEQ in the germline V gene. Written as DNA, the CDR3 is TGTGCCAGCAGCGCGGACTCCTACGAGCAGTACTTC. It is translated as CASSADSYEQYF.